This is a list of T cell receptor beta chains from one sample in a study of blood T cell repertoires in COVID-19. Profiled with immunoSEQ multiplex PCR; TCRdb holds only in-frame clones, not every one. The profile shows some 30,000 clones, 91% of them singletons. Sequenced sample: peripheral blood. These receptors were collected from a human donor with active COVID-19. The donor label of this sample is uncertain. Both conserved end residues are part of each CDR3.

>TRBV20-1
CSASREETQYF
>TRBV6-2/TRBV6-3
CASSNMNTEAFF
>TRBV6-4
CASSELLGDYEQYF
>TRBV7-2
CASSQTSGGPYEQYF
>TRBV5-6
CASSPTGLNEQFF
>TRBV7-2
CASSLGFRRTEKSYGYTF
>TRBV19
CASSTLGQSFSYEQYF
>TRBV28
CASSQLTGGNTGELFF
>TRBV6-5
CASSYSTGGGYEQYF
>TRBV5-4
CASSPDSQSSYEQYF
>TRBV29-1
CSSEGGAWETQYF
>TRBV5-1
CASSRTSGSYYEQYF
>TRBV11-3
CASSLGLDTEAFF
>TRBV5-4
CASSLRGANYGYTF
>TRBV19
CASIMDRVSGEQFF
>TRBV19
CASSTGPRRATDTQYF
>TRBV7-9
CASSFGTSGSAYNEQFF
>TRBV9
CASSDGQGTNTEAFF
>TRBV29-1
CSVASNTDYEQYF
>TRBV6-1
CASSELGALTDTQYF
>TRBV9
CASSVGGHSSSYNEQFF
>TRBV9
CASSVGDSEYTQYF
>TRBV6-2/TRBV6-3
CASSYLQGALAGGPTGELFF
>TRBV29-1
CSARTGNTEAFF